Included here is one T cell receptor beta chain sequence, with context. CDR3 length: 14 amino acids. V lost 2 bases, J lost 6 bases, and 13 bases lay in between. CDR1 and CDR2 (germline): MRHNA, SNTAGT. This specimen comes from a study of cytomegalovirus exposure and HLA in healthy donors. The PCR made use of 60 Vbeta and 13 Jbeta primers. Measured with immunoSEQ multiplex PCR; TCRdb has only the in-frame clones, and not every one. This sample has fewer than 150,000 clones, with around four fifths found just once. The sample taken for sequencing was PBMCs. This TCR came from a man aged 25-45 years in good health and CMV-seronegative. The chain is built from TRBV6-4 and TRBJ1-2; perhaps TRBD1 as D (5 bases). The DNA for the CDR3 is TGTGCCAGCAGTGACCGGGGGAGGGGTGATGGCTACACCTTC. Encoded protein: CASSDRGRGDGYTF.